The 27 T cell receptor beta chains below were found in one sample sequenced in a study of blood T cell repertoires in COVID-19 (dated by TCRdb to the early 2020s). Library preparation used the immunoSEQ multiplex PCR assay. Entries here come from immuneACCESS through TCRdb and include only in-frame sequences with V and J called. Some clones fail to appear in such tables; in the studies checked, an unresolved V gene covers under half of the shortfall, and the cause of the remainder is unknown. Across this sample there are approximately 140,000 clones, with 65% to 85% seen only once. In total, the top ten clones hold approximately 8.9% of the sample. Sequencing used peripheral blood. These receptors came from a young man with COVID-19, enrolled during active disease.

The J gene is TRBJ2-2, the V gene TRBV7-2; 7 positions match TRBD2. This CDR3 comprises 17 residues. J lost 5 bases, V lost 1 base, and 10 bases had no gene match. CDR1 is SGHTA and CDR2 is FQGNSA in the germline V gene. The CDR3 loop is CASSLDTGGGATGELFF. The CDR3 bases are TGTGCCAGCAGCTTAGATACTGGCGGGGGAGCGACCGGGGAGCTGTTTTTT.

This clone has at least ten counts. The rearrangement links TRBV19 to TRBJ2-1, with a weak D call TRBD2 (5 bases). Between the trimmed V and J ends, which lost 7 bases and 7 bases, there was a span of 17 bases. Germline V gene lookup returns CDR1 LNHDA and CDR2 SQIVND (reference sequence). The CDR3 extends over 14 amino acids. The CDR3 DNA reads as TGTGCCAGTACTTTAAGAGGACTCCCAAATGAGCAGTTCTTC. It is translated as CASTLRGLPNEQFF.

The V call is TRBV2, the J call TRBJ2-7, with TRBD1 identical over 7 bases. Germline V CDR1 and CDR2: SNHLY, FYNNEI. V was pared by 7 bases and J by 4 bases, with 10 bases of the junction left unmatched. The CDR3 is made up of 14 amino acids. CDR3 nucleotides: TGTGCCAGCAAGGGGACAGTGAGTCGGTACGAGCAGTACTTC. This gives the protein CASKGTVSRYEQYF.

The chain joins TRBV30 to TRBJ2-5; D not certain. The CDR3 sequence is 13 residues long. V was trimmed by 0 bases and J by 3 bases, leaving 8 bases between them. In germline, CDR1 is GTSNPN, CDR2 SVGIG (reference sequence). CDR3 loop: CAWSVFEEETQYF. CDR3 sequence (DNA): TGTGCCTGGAGTGTATTTGAGGAAGAGACCCAGTACTTC.

The genes are TRBV4-1 and TRBJ1-1, with D hard to call. The CDR3 runs 14 residues. Germline CDR1 is MGHRA and CDR2 is YSYEKL. Trimming took off 3 bases at V and 6 bases at J, with 14 bases between the two ends. The DNA for the CDR3 is TGCGCCAGCAGCCACCTAGGCGAGGGAGCTGAAGCTTTCTTT. It translates to CASSHLGEGAEAFF.

V and J are TRBV12-5 and TRBJ1-4, with TRBD1 identical over 9 bases. CDR3 length: 18 residues. CDR1 is LGHNT, CDR2 FRNRAP, per germline. Trimming removed 6 bases from V and 4 bases from J; junction bases left unmatched: 15. CDR3 nucleotides: TGTGCTAGTGGCCCAACCCACAGGGGGCGCGTTAGTAATGAAAAACTGTTTTTT. Residues: CASGPTHRGRVSNEKLFF.

V gene TRBV28 combines with J gene TRBJ1-3, with D perhaps matching TRBD1 (5 bases). Germline loops: CDR1 MDHEN, CDR2 SYDVKM. Trimming removed 7 bases at V and 0 bases at J, with 7 bases between. This CDR3 is built from 13 residues. The CDR3 region has the DNA TGTGCCAGCACCGACAGCTCTGGAAACACCATATATTTT. Amino acid sequence: CASTDSSGNTIYF.

The sample holds a few counts of this clone. This chain joins TRBV30 and TRBJ2-1; 7 bases map to TRBD1. Germline V gene sequence: CDR1 GTSNPN, CDR2 SVGIG (reference sequence). The CDR3 has 15 residues. V shed 2 bases, J shed 3 bases, and the junction held 7 bases outside the gene matches. The CDR3 sequence: CAWSKGASGYNEQFF. The CDR3 DNA is TGTGCCTGGAGTAAGGGGGCGTCGGGCTACAATGAGCAGTTCTTC.

The V gene is TRBV6-5, the J gene TRBJ2-7; no definite D call. Germline CDR1 and CDR2: MNHEY and SVGAGI. This CDR3 region has 13 residues. Trimming removed 2 bases from V and 3 bases from J, with 8 bases in between. CDR3 residues: CASSYMANYEQYF. CDR3 sequence (DNA): TGTGCCAGCAGTTACATGGCCAACTACGAGCAGTACTTC.

The chain has TRBV29-1 and TRBJ2-3, with D possibly matching TRBD2 (5 bases). Per the germline V gene, CDR1 is SQVTM and CDR2 is ANQGSEA. Trimming took 4 bases from V and 1 from J, leaving 12 bases between them. The CDR3 totals 14 residues. The CDR3 DNA is TGCAGCGTTGGTGGGCTAGCTGGCACAGATACGCAGTATTTT. This encodes CSVGGLAGTDTQYF.

As regards this clone: One end of the junction fails to match germline, which may point to a read error. V gene TRBV7-8 combines with J gene TRBJ1-2, with 9 nucleotides matching TRBD1. The germline V gene has CDR1 SGHVS and CDR2 FQNEAQ. This CDR3 comprises 12 residues. The CDR3 sequence: CASSLQGTGFNF. In DNA form, the CDR3 reads TGTGCCAGCAGCTTACAGGGGACAGGGTTTAACTTC.

The chain joins TRBV24-1 to TRBJ1-6, with D maybe TRBD1 (6 bases). The CDR3 sequence is 16 residues long. CDR1 is KGHDR, CDR2 SFDVKD, per germline. Trimming took off 3 bases at V and 6 bases at J, with 14 bases between the two ends. In DNA, the CDR3 is TGTGCCACCAGTGATGGGGGCAGGGGTGCTAATTCACCCCTCCACTTT. Amino acids: CATSDGGRGANSPLHF.

The chain combines TRBV30 with TRBJ1-1; maybe TRBD1 (6 bases). Germline V gene data show CDR1 as GTSNPN and CDR2 as SVGIG (reference sequence). Trimming cost V 8 bases and J 6 bases, with 22 bases left between them. CDR3 size: 14 residues. The CDR3 DNA follows: TGTGCCCAGAGTCACACAGGGTCCGAAGCTGAAGCTTTCTTT. Translating gives CAQSHTGSEAEAFF. The entire variable domain, with the rest obtained from reference TRBV30 and TRBJ1-1, is as follows: SQTIHQWPATLVQPVGSPLSLECTVEGTSNPNLYWYRQAAGRGLQLLFYSVGIGQISSEVPQNLSASRPQDRQFILSSKKLLLSDSGFYLCAQSHTGSEAEAFFGQGTRLTVV.

The V and J genes are TRBV2 and TRBJ1-1, with D uncertain. This CDR3 contains 14 residues. Germline CDR1 reads SNHLY; CDR2 reads FYNNEI. V shed 7 bases and J shed 2 bases, with 14 bases lying between them. CDR3 sequence (DNA): TGTGCCAGCATGCCGCGACACATAAACACTGAAGCTTTCTTT. Protein: CASMPRHINTEAFF.

This chain connects TRBV10-3 to TRBJ2-7; 9 bases agree with TRBD1. Germline V gene sequence: CDR1 ENHRY, CDR2 SYGVKD. V shed 8 bases and J 5 bases; nucleotides not matched to a gene: 4. The CDR3 spans 12 residues. The CDR3 is CAIRGTGNEQYF. Written as DNA, the CDR3 is TGTGCCATCCGGGGGACAGGGAACGAGCAGTACTTC.

This rearrangement joins TRBV7-9 to TRBJ1-5; a weak D match, TRBD1 (5 bases). Germline V lookup: CDR1 SEHNR, CDR2 FQNEAQ (reference sequence). The CDR3 runs 13 residues. With 10 bases removed from V and 1 base from J, the gap between germline ends came to 11 bases. CDR3 bases: TGTGCCAACATCAGACAGAGCAATCAGCCCCAGCATTTT. The encoded protein is CANIRQSNQPQHF. Full variable domain (rest looked up from reference TRBV7-9 and TRBJ1-5): DTGVSQNPRHKITKRGQNVTFRCDPISEHNRLYWYRQTLGQGPEFLTYFQNEAQLEKSRLLSDRFSAERPKGSFSTLEIQRTEQGDSAMYLCANIRQSNQPQHFGDGTRLSIL.

This chain connects TRBV28 to TRBJ2-5; 11 nucleotides match TRBD2. The germline V gene has CDR1 MDHEN and CDR2 SYDVKM. V was clipped by 2 bases and J by 0 bases; unmatched bases: 11. This CDR3 comprises 19 residues. Here the CDR3 DNA reads TGTGCCAGCAGTTTAGGTAGCGGGAGGGCCGCGGGGTACCAAGAGACCCAGTACTTC. This codes for CASSLGSGRAAGYQETQYF.

The chain couples TRBV30 to TRBJ2-1; the match to TRBD2 covers 7 bases. CDR1 is GTSNPN and CDR2 is SVGIG in the germline V gene (reference sequence). V lost 2 bases and J lost 2; bases outside the gene matches: 6. This CDR3 spans 15 amino acids. DNA for the CDR3: TGTGCCTGGAGTCCAACTAGCGTCGCCTACAATGAGCAGTTCTTC. This codes for CAWSPTSVAYNEQFF. Variable domain in full (rest from reference TRBV30 and TRBJ2-1): SQTIHQWPATLVQPVGSPLSLECTVEGTSNPNLYWYRQAAGRGLQLLFYSVGIGQISSEVPQNLSASRPQDRQFILSSKKLLLSDSGFYLCAWSPTSVAYNEQFFGPGTRLTVL.

The V and J genes are TRBV28 and TRBJ2-1, with a tentative D call TRBD2 (5 bases). CDR3 length: 13 amino acids. Deletions cut 7 bases from V and 6 bases from J, with 13 bases between. Per germline, CDR1 MDHEN and CDR2 SYDVKM. The CDR3 nucleotides read TGTGCCAGCACCTCCGCGGGCTCCAATGAGCAGTTCTTC. This sequence encodes CASTSAGSNEQFF. The variable domain in full, completed from reference TRBV28 and TRBJ2-1, reads DVKVTQSSRYLVKRTGEKVFLECVQDMDHENMFWYRQDPGLGLRLIYFSYDVKMKEKGDIPEGYSVSREKKERFSLILESASTNQTSMYLCASTSAGSNEQFFGPGTRLTVL.

V is TRBV30 and J is TRBJ2-1; TRBD2 matches 12 bases. Germline V gene sequence: CDR1 GTSNPN, CDR2 SVGIG (reference sequence). J gave up 7 bases and V 2 bases, and 9 bases lay outside the gene matches. The CDR3 totals 16 residues. CDR3 protein: CAWSMASGRAHNEQFF. The CDR3 coding sequence is TGTGCCTGGAGTATGGCTAGCGGGAGGGCCCATAATGAGCAGTTCTTC.

The V call is TRBV5-1, the J call TRBJ2-1; TRBD2 might be the D (6 bases). The germline V gene encodes CDR1 SGHRS and CDR2 YFSETQ. This CDR3 comprises 14 residues. Trimming pared 3 bases from V and 10 bases from J, leaving 17 bases between. The CDR3 DNA reads as TGCGCCAGCAGCTCCTCGGGACTCGCGACGGAGCAGTTCTTC. Translation gives CASSSSGLATEQFF.

The chain uses TRBV18 and TRBJ2-5; perhaps TRBD2 as D (5 bases). V was trimmed by 2 bases and J by 3 bases, leaving 10 bases between them. Germline loops: CDR1 KGHSH, CDR2 LQKENI. This CDR3 contains 14 residues. The CDR3 reads CASSPNSGKETQYF. CDR3 coding DNA: TGTGCCAGCTCACCAAACAGCGGAAAAGAGACCCAGTACTTC.

J is TRBJ1-3 and V is TRBV3-1 (or the pseudogene TRBV3-2); a weak D match, TRBD1 (6 bases). This CDR3 is built from 16 residues. Trimming shortened V by 5 bases and J by 7 bases, and 21 bases separated the two germline ends. Germline V CDR1 and CDR2: LGHDT, YNNKEL (reference sequence). In DNA, the CDR3 is TGTGCCAGCAGCGCAAGATTCGGGGGGCTCGGGAACACCATATATTTT. Protein: CASSARFGGLGNTIYF.

The chain is built from TRBV4-1 and TRBJ2-7; TRBD2 is a possible D gene (6 bases). Trimming took off 0 bases at V and 1 base at J, with 13 bases between the two ends. There are 16 residues in the CDR3. CDR1 is MGHRA and CDR2 is YSYEKL in the germline V gene. CDR3 DNA sequence: TGCGCCAGCAGCCAAGAAGGGCTAGCGCAATCCTACGAGCAGTACTTC. This encodes CASSQEGLAQSYEQYF.

The chain recombines TRBV29-1 with TRBJ2-7, with 8 bases aligning to TRBD2. The CDR3 contains 14 residues. V shed 1 base and J 0 bases; nucleotides not matched to a gene: 2. Germline V gives CDR1 SQVTM, CDR2 ANQGSEA. The CDR3 sequence: CSVEVSGVSYEQYF. In DNA form, the CDR3 reads TGCAGCGTTGAAGTTAGCGGGGTCTCCTACGAGCAGTACTTC.

CDR3 loop: CAWRPTGNYGYTF. DNA for the CDR3: TGTGCCTGGAGACCAACAGGGAACTATGGCTACACCTTC. The genes are TRBV30 and TRBJ1-2; a possible D gene is TRBD1 (6 bases). The CDR3 is made up of 13 amino acids. Germline V gives CDR1 GTSNPN, CDR2 SVGIG (reference sequence). The ends were cut back, 3 bases at V and 2 bases at J, with 10 bases in the middle.

V is TRBV10-2 and J is TRBJ1-2; D not certain. CDR1 is WSHSY, CDR2 SAAADI, per germline. V lost 4 bases and J lost 2, with 11 bases in between. CDR3 size: 14 residues. The CDR3 DNA sequence: TGCGCCAGCAGTGTAAATTCAGGAAACTATGGCTACACCTTC. It codes for CASSVNSGNYGYTF.